The 26 T cell receptor beta chains listed next were all sequenced from one sample in a study of T cells in tumors after PD-1 blockade. The repertoire was sequenced with immunoSEQ multiplex PCR; TCRdb's copy has only in-frame clones and lacks some. Counted here are fewer than 15,000 clones, around 79% occurring once; the ten biggest clones make up approximately 24%. The sample in question was PBMCs, obtained after anti-PD-1 treatment. Every receptor here comes from a human donor with basal cell carcinoma.

The chain couples TRBV5-1 to TRBJ2-7; 10 bases align to TRBD2. This CDR3 comprises 15 residues. Germline CDR1 is SGHRS and CDR2 is YFSETQ. J gave up 4 bases and V 0 bases, and 4 bases lay outside the gene matches. Written as DNA, the CDR3 is TGCGCCAGCAGCTTGGCGACTAGCGGGTTGTACGAGCAGTACTTC. It is translated as CASSLATSGLYEQYF.

This rearrangement joins TRBV6-6 to TRBJ2-7; either TRBD1 or TRBD2 may fit D (5 bases each). Germline CDR1 MNHNY, CDR2 SVGAGI (reference sequence). The V gene lost 6 bases and the J gene lost 2 bases, with 11 bases spanning the gap. This CDR3 has 13 amino acids. CDR3 nucleotide sequence: TGTGCCAGCAGCGGGACCGAGACCTACGAGCAGTACTTC. Protein: CASSGTETYEQYF.

This clone was recorded a few times. This chain joins TRBV5-4 and TRBJ2-1; D tentatively fits TRBD1 or TRBD2 (6 bases each). Trimming shortened V by 3 bases and J by 14 bases, and 18 bases separated the two germline ends. Germline V lookup: CDR1 SGHNT, CDR2 YYREEE (reference sequence). This CDR3 is built from 13 residues. The CDR3 DNA reads TGTGCCAGCAGCTCCTCTAGACCGGAGGGGGAGTTCTTC. It is translated as CASSSSRPEGEFF.

The chain combines TRBV25-1 with TRBJ2-2; perhaps TRBD2 as D (6 bases). The CDR3 is 14 amino acids. Trimming left V 7 bases short and J 6 bases short, with 15 bases between. Germline V gene lookup returns CDR1 MGHDK and CDR2 SYGVNS. The CDR3 DNA is TGTGCCAGCACCCCACTGGGGGAGGCCGGGGAGCTGTTTTTT. Its translation: CASTPLGEAGELFF.

J is TRBJ2-3 and V is TRBV19, with D perhaps matching TRBD1 (5 bases). The CDR3 runs to 12 residues. Germline CDR1 reads LNHDA; CDR2 reads SQIVND (reference sequence). V was pared by 1 base and J by 14 bases, with 13 bases between. DNA for the CDR3: TGTGCCAGTAGTATAGGGCAGGGAATTTCGTATTTT. Translated, it gives CASSIGQGISYF.

Note on this clone: The sample carries other DNA sequences with the same CDR3. This chain connects TRBV19 to TRBJ1-1; 7 bases fit TRBD1. CDR1 and CDR2 from the germline V gene are LNHDA and SQIVND (reference sequence). V shed 4 bases and J 3 bases; nucleotides not matched to a gene: 8. CDR3 length: 15 residues. CDR3 nucleotide sequence: TGTGCCAGTAGTAGACGACAGGGAAGGGACACTGAAGCTTTCTTT. This encodes CASSRRQGRDTEAFF.

This clone was counted a few times. V and J are TRBV15 and TRBJ2-5; 8 nucleotides align to TRBD2. After removal of 0 bases from V and 3 bases from J, the junction contained 6 bases not matched to a gene. This CDR3 is built from 16 residues. Germline V gene sequence: CDR1 LNHNV, CDR2 YYDKDF (reference sequence). CDR3 in amino acids: CATSRDGPAGEETQYF. As DNA, the CDR3 is TGTGCCACCAGCAGAGATGGTCCAGCGGGAGAAGAGACCCAGTACTTC.

The V gene is TRBV30, the J gene TRBJ2-4, with unresolved D. V was shortened by 4 bases and J by 6 bases, with 16 bases between the two germline ends. This CDR3 comprises 14 residues. Germline V lookup: CDR1 GTSNPN, CDR2 SVGIG (reference sequence). For the CDR3, the DNA is TGTGCCTGGACTCCGACCGTAAGTGGAAACATTCAGTACTTC. This gives the protein CAWTPTVSGNIQYF.

V is TRBV9 and J is TRBJ2-5; 11 bases agree with TRBD2. This CDR3 is built from 17 residues. CDR1 and CDR2 (germline): SGDLS, YYNGEE. Trimming at V came to 2 bases and at J to 4 bases, leaving 10 bases not matched to a gene. CDR3 nucleotide sequence: TGTGCCAGCAGCGTTCTCCCTCTAGCGGGAGGAAGAGAGACCCAGTACTTC. Its protein is CASSVLPLAGGRETQYF.

The gene calls are TRBV12-1 and TRBJ2-7. TRBV12-1 is a listed pseudogene. This CDR3 spans 13 amino acids. In DNA, the CDR3 is TGTGCCAGCAGCTTTTCTTGGGCCTACGAGCAGTACTTC. It specifies CASSFSWAYEQYF.

The rearrangement joins TRBV14 to TRBJ2-1; D remains unclear. This CDR3 comprises 14 residues. Trimming removed 1 base from V and 10 bases from J, with 14 bases in between. Germline values: CDR1 SGHDN, CDR2 FVKESK. The CDR3 sequence: CASSQVGGSREQFF. The CDR3 DNA sequence: TGTGCCAGCAGCCAAGTGGGTGGCTCCCGAGAGCAGTTCTTC.

This sequence joins TRBV6-5 and TRBJ2-3; 7 nucleotides match TRBD2. CDR1 and CDR2 from the germline V gene are MNHEY and SVGAGI. The CDR3 extends over 14 amino acids. V lost 6 bases, J lost 0 bases, and 3 bases stayed unmatched. The chain's CDR3 is CASRPAGSTDTQYF. In DNA, the CDR3 is TGTGCCAGCAGGCCAGCGGGAAGCACAGATACGCAGTATTTT.

This chain joins TRBV6-1 and TRBJ2-5; the D gene could be TRBD1 or TRBD2 (5 bases each). With 2 bases removed from V and 1 base from J, the gap between germline ends came to 17 bases. In germline, CDR1 is MNHNS, CDR2 SASEGT. This CDR3 contains 17 residues. The CDR3 here is CASSEQHRDPVQETQYF. DNA for the CDR3: TGTGCCAGCAGTGAACAGCACCGGGACCCAGTCCAAGAGACCCAGTACTTC.

This sequence joins TRBV7-3 and TRBJ2-3; D is possibly TRBD2 (6 bases). Germline loops: CDR1 SGHTA, CDR2 FQGTGA. This CDR3 has 14 amino acids. V lost 3 bases, J lost 7 bases, and 14 bases lay in between. The CDR3 nucleotides are TGTGCCAGCAGCTTGGGGGGATCCACGCATACGCAGTATTTT. The encoded protein is CASSLGGSTHTQYF.

The CDR3 DNA follows: TGTGCCAGCAGTTTTGACAGGGATGGCTACACCTTC. This translates into CASSFDRDGYTF. V usage is TRBV12-3 or TRBV12-4 and J usage is TRBJ1-2; 7 positions agree with TRBD1. The ends lost 3 bases at V and 6 bases at J; junction bases unmatched: 1. The CDR3 is 12 residues long.

This chain uses TRBV28 with TRBJ1-1; 11 positions match TRBD1. This CDR3 comprises 15 residues. The J segment lost 5 bases and the V segment lost 2 bases, leaving 4 bases of the junction unmatched. The germline CDR1 and CDR2 sequences are MDHEN and SYDVKM. CDR3 protein: CASSLTGTGGTEAFF. As DNA, the CDR3 is TGTGCCAGCAGTTTAACCGGGACAGGGGGGACTGAAGCTTTCTTT.

The chain is built from TRBV20-1 and TRBJ1-3; D is unresolved. Trimming left V 3 bases short and J 4 bases short, with 13 bases between. Germline V lookup: CDR1 DFQATT, CDR2 SNEGSKA (reference sequence). The CDR3 has 14 amino acids. CDR3 nucleotides: TGCAGTGCTAGTCGGGATCAAACCGGAAACACCATATATTTT. Amino acid sequence: CSASRDQTGNTIYF.

The chain uses TRBV5-6 and TRBJ2-2; D not certain. The CDR3 has 13 residues. Germline assignment: CDR1 SGHDT and CDR2 YYEEEE. V shed 3 bases and J shed 1 base, with 4 bases lying between them. CDR3 sequence (DNA): TGTGCCAGCAGCTACAGGAACACCGGGGAGCTGTTTTTT. This codes for CASSYRNTGELFF.

The chain joins TRBV25-1 to TRBJ1-5; D might be TRBD1 (6 bases). The V end lost 5 bases, the J end lost 6 bases, and 23 bases lay between the germline ends. CDR1 and CDR2 (germline): MGHDK, SYGVNS. The CDR3 runs 17 residues. The CDR3 DNA is TGTGCCAGCAGTACCCGGAATACAGGGAAAGGTGGTCAGCCCCAGCATTTT. This sequence encodes CASSTRNTGKGGQPQHF.

This clone occurred once. The rearrangement links TRBV2 to TRBJ2-3; 9 bases agree with TRBD2. This CDR3 is built from 13 residues. The ends lost 9 bases at V and 5 bases at J; junction bases unmatched: 6. In germline, CDR1 is SNHLY, CDR2 FYNNEI. CDR3 sequence: CARRTSEGDTQYF. The CDR3 region has the DNA TGTGCCAGGCGGACTAGCGAGGGAGATACGCAGTATTTT. The whole variable domain, filled in from reference TRBV2 and TRBJ2-3, reads EPEVTQTPSHQVTQMGQEVILRCVPISNHLYFYWYRQILGQKVEFLVSFYNNEISEKSEIFDDQFSVERPDGSNFTLKIRSTKLEDSAMYFCARRTSEGDTQYFGPGTRLTVL.

This clone was observed a handful of times. The V gene is TRBV9, the J gene TRBJ2-5, with 7 positions matching TRBD1. The CDR3 sequence is 15 residues long. In germline, CDR1 is SGDLS, CDR2 YYNGEE. The V and J ends lost 3 bases and 2 bases, in that order; junction bases with no gene match: 7. CDR3 bases: TGTGCCAGCAGCGCCACAGGGGTGACGCAAGAGACCCAGTACTTC. It specifies CASSATGVTQETQYF.

This clone was seen more than once but under ten times. Sequence at one end of the junction differs from germline and may be a read error. The same CDR3 is also encoded by other DNA sequences in this sample. The genes are TRBV2 and TRBJ2-1, with 8 bases matching TRBD2. The CDR3 loop spans 19 amino acids. Germline V gives CDR1 SNHLY, CDR2 FYNNEI. The chain's CDR3 is CPSCYGGARVGSSYNEQFF. CDR3 in DNA: TGTCCCAGCTGTTACGGGGGGGCGCGGGTGGGGAGCTCCTACAATGAGCAGTTCTTC.

The chain combines TRBV7-2 with TRBJ2-5, with 10 bases lining up with TRBD2. V was pared by 6 bases and J by 1 base, with 8 bases of the junction left unmatched. CDR3 size: 16 residues. Germline V gene data show CDR1 as SGHTA and CDR2 as FQGNSA. This CDR3 reads CASRATSGPVQETQYF. In nucleotides, the CDR3 is TGTGCCAGCAGAGCGACTAGCGGGCCCGTCCAAGAGACCCAGTACTTC.

J is TRBJ2-7 and V is TRBV9; TRBD1 aligns across 7 bases. The length of the CDR3 is 15 residues. Trimming at V came to 4 bases and at J to 1 base, leaving 8 bases not matched to a gene. CDR1 is SGDLS, CDR2 YYNGEE, per germline. CDR3 DNA: TGTGCCAGCAGCATCGGGGACAGCGAATCCTACGAGCAGTACTTC. Its protein product is CASSIGDSESYEQYF.

The chain is built from TRBV6-6 and TRBJ2-2; D is unresolved. The germline V gene has CDR1 MNHNY and CDR2 SVGAGI (reference sequence). This CDR3 is 15 amino acids long. The V end lost 7 bases, the J end lost 2 bases, and 14 bases lay between the germline ends. CDR3 amino acids: CASKAPGQNTGELFF. The CDR3 DNA is TGTGCCAGCAAAGCCCCGGGCCAAAACACCGGGGAGCTGTTTTTT.

This chain joins TRBV6-1 and TRBJ1-2, with D unclear. The CDR3 spans 12 residues. The V gene's germline CDR1 is MNHNS and CDR2 SASEGT. The V and J ends lost 1 base and 2 bases respectively, with 2 bases between them. In DNA form, the CDR3 reads TGTGCCAGCAGTGAAGGGAACTATGGCTACACCTTC. Protein product: CASSEGNYGYTF.